A single sample gave rise to the 11 T cell receptor beta chains below, sequenced in a study of identical twins' blood T cells. TCRdb re-called the 5' RACE reads through MiXCR, storing one row per CDR3 protein. The sample holds a few hundred thousand distinct CDR3 sequences, 28% seen once. Sequenced sample: PBMCs. The origin of the receptors is a woman aged 18-50 years in good health.

CDR3 coding DNA: TGTGCCAGTAGTTACTATGGCTACACCTTC. This codes for CASSYYGYTF. The rearrangement links TRBV19 to TRBJ1-2; no reliable D call. Per germline, CDR1 LNHDA and CDR2 SQIVND (reference sequence). Trimming shortened V by 5 bases and J by 3 bases, and 1 base separated the two germline ends. This CDR3 is 10 amino acids long. Variable domain in full (rest from reference TRBV19 and TRBJ1-2): DGGITQSPKYLFRKEGQNVTLSCEQNLNHDAMYWYRQDPGQGLRLIYYSQIVNDFQKGDIAEGYSVSREKKESFPLTVTSAQKNPTAFYLCASSYYGYTFGSGTRLTVV.

This clonotype was seen a handful of times. The rearrangement links TRBV29-1 to TRBJ1-1; the D is unclear. Trimming cost V 7 bases and J 5 bases, with 14 bases left between them. The CDR3 runs 12 residues. Germline V gene data show CDR1 as SQVTM and CDR2 as ANQGSEA. The CDR3 DNA is TGCAGCGGGGGTAGGGCGGGAACTGAAGCTTTCTTT. Protein product: CSGGRAGTEAFF.

The chain has TRBV6-1 and TRBJ1-1, with 7 bases lining up with TRBD1. The CDR3 length is 15 residues. The junction had 5 bases not matched to a gene; V was cut back by 4 bases and J by 0 bases. Germline CDR1 and CDR2: MNHNS and SASEGT. CDR3 amino acids: CASSGKGTVNTEAFF. For the CDR3, the DNA is TGTGCCAGCAGTGGTAAGGGGACAGTGAACACTGAAGCTTTCTTT.

This CDR3 is CASSLIPQGSYEQYF. The CDR3 DNA sequence: TGCGCCAGCAGCTTAATCCCACAGGGATCCTACGAGCAGTACTTC. This chain uses TRBV5-1 with TRBJ2-7; maybe TRBD1 (6 bases). Germline CDR1 SGHRS, CDR2 YFSETQ. The CDR3 is 15 amino acids. Trimming stripped 2 bases from V and 1 base from J, with 13 bases between. The variable domain in full, with the rest retrieved from reference TRBV5-1 and TRBJ2-7, is KAGVTQTPRYLIKTRGQQVTLSCSPISGHRSVSWYQQTPGQGLQFLFEYFSETQRNKGNFPGRFSGRQFSNSRSEMNVSTLELGDSALYLCASSLIPQGSYEQYFGPGTRLTVT.

This clonotype was found a few times. This rearrangement joins TRBV6-2 or TRBV6-3 to TRBJ2-3; 9 bases match TRBD2. The ends lost 5 bases at V and 3 bases at J; junction bases unmatched: 6. This CDR3 spans 15 amino acids. CDR1 and CDR2 from the germline V gene are MNHEY and SVGEGT. The CDR3 nucleotides read TGTGCCAGCAGTCCTGCGGGAGGGTTTACAGATACGCAGTATTTT. Residues: CASSPAGGFTDTQYF.

The gene calls are TRBV12-3 or TRBV12-4 and TRBJ1-6, with D tentatively TRBD1 (5 bases). V lost 6 bases to trimming and J lost 10 bases, with 22 bases between them. CDR3 length: 16 residues. CDR3 coding DNA: TGTGCCAGCAGCAACCGCGGGGGGGAATGGGAATCACCCCTCCACTTT. Protein product: CASSNRGGEWESPLHF.

This chain uses TRBV2 with TRBJ1-2; 8 bases are a match to TRBD1. Per germline, CDR1 SNHLY and CDR2 FYNNEI. The CDR3 runs to 14 residues. The V gene end was trimmed by 4 bases and the J gene end by 8 bases; junction bases not matched to a gene: 9. The CDR3 region is CASSGRQGMSGYTF. CDR3 in DNA: TGTGCCAGCAGTGGGAGACAGGGGATGAGCGGCTACACCTTC.

There are many counts of this clonotype. The CDR3, as DNA: TGTGCCAGCTCACCGGGGACAGGGACCTTCAACACTGAAGCTTTCTTT. Its protein is CASSPGTGTFNTEAFF. The chain has TRBV18 and TRBJ1-1; TRBD1 agrees at 9 bases. Germline CDR1 reads KGHSH; CDR2 reads LQKENI. Trimming at V came to 3 bases and at J to 2 bases, leaving 7 bases not matched to a gene. The CDR3 has 16 amino acids. The whole variable domain, remainder taken from reference TRBV18 and TRBJ1-1, is NAGVMQNPRHLVRRRGQEARLRCSPMKGHSHVYWYRQLPEEGLKFMVYLQKENIIDESGMPKERFSAEFPKEGPSILRIQQVVRGDSAAYFCASSPGTGTFNTEAFFGQGTRLTVV.

A few counts support this clonotype. The chain uses TRBV5-6 and TRBJ1-5, with D perhaps TRBD1 (5 bases). There are 16 residues in the CDR3. With 4 bases removed from V and 4 bases from J, the gap between germline ends came to 18 bases. Germline lookup yields CDR1 SGHDT and CDR2 YYEEEE. In nucleotides, the CDR3 is TGTGCCAGCAGCGGGGGGGGACCCAACTCAAATCAGCCCCAGCATTTT. Translated: CASSGGGPNSNQPQHF.

CDR3: CSVPGPQATEAFF. CDR3 nucleotide sequence: TGCAGCGTCCCGGGGCCTCAGGCCACTGAAGCTTTCTTT. The chain recombines TRBV29-1 with TRBJ1-1, with D tentatively TRBD1 (5 bases). This CDR3 has 13 residues. Germline lookup yields CDR1 SQVTM and CDR2 ANQGSEA. V was cut by 6 bases and J by 4 bases, with 15 bases left in between. Looking up the rest from reference TRBV29-1 and TRBJ1-1 gives the full variable domain: SAVISQKPSRDICQRGTSLTIQCQVDSQVTMMFWYRQQPGQSLTLIATANQGSEATYESGFVIDKFPISRPNLTFSTLTVSNMSPEDSSIYLCSVPGPQATEAFFGQGTRLTVV.

The CDR3 loop reads CASSLGRTGGYGYTF. CDR3 bases: TGTGCCAGCAGCTTAGGCCGGACAGGGGGGTATGGCTACACCTTC. The chain links TRBV11-2 to TRBJ1-2, with 10 nucleotides matching TRBD1. Germline-derived CDR1 and CDR2 are SGHAT and FQNNGV. The CDR3 consists of 15 residues. The trim removed 1 base at V and 5 bases at J, leaving 4 bases unmatched.